This T cell receptor beta chain emerged from a study of beta chain features in type 1 diabetes. Study results and caveats: Researchers reported that naive, central memory and Treg TCRB repertoires appeared more similar in patients than in healthy donors.

Trimming removed 1 base at V and 3 bases at J, with 13 bases between. This CDR3 has 16 residues. Germline V gives CDR1 MGHRA, CDR2 YSYEKL. Expressed TCRB transcripts were sequenced, since all the RNA that had been isolated was reverse transcribed. The data were produced by immunoSEQ multiplex PCR, yet TCRdb's version contains in-frame clones alone and is incomplete. Of about 320,000 clones detected, less than 15% appear once; the ten largest clones hold over 5%. Turning to this clone: Its cognate antigen is unknown.

The sequence derives from a man aged 25 to 40 in good health. The V and J genes are TRBV4-1 and TRBJ1-3; tentatively, D is TRBD1 (6 bases). The sequencing input was central memory CD4+ T cells from blood. As DNA, the CDR3 is TGCGCCAGCAGCCAAGTGTCGACAGGTGGTGGAAACACCATATATTTT. Amino acid sequence: CASSQVSTGGGNTIYF.